Below, 5 T cell receptor beta chains from the same sample are listed, as sequenced in a study of TIL therapy for anti-PD-1-resistant metastatic lung cancer. Noted time point: pre-treatment sample, taken before nivolumab and TIL therapy. Pleural nodules or supraclavicular lymph nodes made up most of the excised metastases sampled. The libraries were made with immunoSEQ v3. Repertoires were generated with immunoSEQ multiplex PCR, while TCRdb's copy carries only in-frame clones and drops some. The table has fewer than 30,000 clones, about 63% seen once; the top ten hold around 15%. Specimen: tumor tissue, collected at baseline. All receptors derive from a woman aged 30-79 years with non-small cell lung cancer.

V usage is TRBV2 and J usage is TRBJ2-7; the D is unclear. Germline CDR1 is SNHLY and CDR2 is FYNNEI. Trimming pared 3 bases from V and 3 bases from J, leaving 6 bases between. CDR3 length: 12 residues. CDR3 coding DNA: TGTGCCAGCAGTGACAGGTTCTACGAGCAGTACTTC. It yields the protein CASSDRFYEQYF. The variable domain in full, with the rest retrieved from reference TRBV2 and TRBJ2-7, is EPEVTQTPSHQVTQMGQEVILRCVPISNHLYFYWYRQILGQKVEFLVSFYNNEISEKSEIFDDQFSVERPDGSNFTLKIRSTKLEDSAMYFCASSDRFYEQYFGPGTRLTVT.

The V and J genes are TRBV6-5 and TRBJ2-1; weak D call: TRBD1 (6 bases). V lost 2 bases and J 4 bases, leaving 9 bases between the germline ends. CDR3 size: 14 residues. The germline gives CDR1 MNHEY, CDR2 SVGAGI. Here the CDR3 DNA reads TGTGCCAGCAGTTACCAGACAGGATACAATGAGCAGTTCTTC. Encoded protein: CASSYQTGYNEQFF.

This clone was counted a few times. J is TRBJ1-1 and V is TRBV7-9; maybe TRBD1 (5 bases). Germline-derived CDR1 and CDR2 are SEHNR and FQNEAQ (reference sequence). CDR3 size: 14 residues. V lost 5 bases, J lost 4 bases, and 14 bases lay in between. CDR3 sequence reads: CASSPDTGLTEAFF. For the CDR3, the DNA is TGTGCCAGCAGCCCGGACACTGGGCTCACTGAAGCTTTCTTT.

The V and J genes are TRBV25-1 and TRBJ1-2; no definite D call. This CDR3 has 14 amino acids. CDR1 is MGHDK, CDR2 SYGVNS, per germline. With 5 bases removed from V and 4 bases from J, the gap between germline ends came to 14 bases. CDR3 sequence: CASSPRTLGYGYTF. In DNA form, the CDR3 reads TGTGCCAGCAGTCCTCGGACCCTCGGCTATGGCTACACCTTC.

The table lists this clone with a few counts. The chain recombines TRBV2 with TRBJ1-3; perhaps TRBD1 as D (5 bases). The V and J ends lost 8 bases and 0 bases respectively, with 17 bases between them. From germline, CDR1 is SNHLY and CDR2 FYNNEI. There are 16 residues in the CDR3. The CDR3 coding sequence is TGTGCCAGCGGCCCGGGACCAGGGTACTCTGGAAACACCATATATTTT. Protein product: CASGPGPGYSGNTIYF. Supplemented by reference TRBV2 and TRBJ1-3, the full variable domain reads EPEVTQTPSHQVTQMGQEVILRCVPISNHLYFYWYRQILGQKVEFLVSFYNNEISEKSEIFDDQFSVERPDGSNFTLKIRSTKLEDSAMYFCASGPGPGYSGNTIYFGEGSWLTVV.